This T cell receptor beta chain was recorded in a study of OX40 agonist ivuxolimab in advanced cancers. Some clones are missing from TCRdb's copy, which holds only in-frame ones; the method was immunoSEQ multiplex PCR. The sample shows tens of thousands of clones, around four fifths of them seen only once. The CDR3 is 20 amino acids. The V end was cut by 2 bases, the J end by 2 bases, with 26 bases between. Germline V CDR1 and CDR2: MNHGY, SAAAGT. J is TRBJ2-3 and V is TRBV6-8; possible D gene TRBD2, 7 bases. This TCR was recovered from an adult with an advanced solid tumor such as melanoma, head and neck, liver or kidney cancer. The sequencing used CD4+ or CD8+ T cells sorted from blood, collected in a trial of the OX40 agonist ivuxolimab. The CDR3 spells CASSYPYREGREGFTDTQYF. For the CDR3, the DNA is TGTGCCAGCAGTTACCCTTACAGGGAGGGGCGGGAAGGGTTCACAGATACGCAGTATTTT.